This is a list of T cell receptor beta chains from one sample in a study of cytomegalovirus exposure and HLA in healthy donors. Sequencing was performed with immunoSEQ multiplex PCR; in TCRdb, only in-frame clones are kept and a portion is missing. The sample comprises roughly 98,000 clones, about 81% of which are singletons, and more than 1.4% rests with the top ten. The sample was PBMCs. These receptors were collected from a man aged 35 to 55 in good health and CMV-seronegative. Both conserved end residues are part of each CDR3. The D gene is left open where the match is weak. Some rows have no size entry. The others give once, few or many, or a class for an expanded clone.

>TRBJ2-7|TRBD1|-|TRBV9
CASSAAGTGINEQYF
TGTGCCAGCAGCGCGGCCGGGACAGGGATTAACGAGCAGTACTTC
>TRBJ2-6|-|-|TRBV7-3
CASSLGGSGANVLTF
TGTGCCAGCAGCTTGGGGGGTTCTGGGGCCAACGTCCTGACTTTC
>TRBJ2-1|TRBD2|once|TRBV15
CATSRGSGGEQFF
TGTGCCACCAGCAGAGGTAGCGGGGGGGAGCAGTTCTTC
>TRBJ1-1|TRBD1|few|TRBV6-1
CASRRTGVNTEAFF
TGTGCCAGCAGGAGGACAGGGGTGAACACTGAAGCTTTCTTT
>TRBJ1-1|-|-|TRBV5-6
CASSGGWLGGATEAFF
TGTGCCAGCAGCGGGGGGTGGCTGGGGGGGGCCACTGAAGCTTTCTTT
>TRBJ1-1|-|-|TRBV10-3
CAINGQSNTEAFF
TGTGCCATCAATGGCCAATCTAACACTGAAGCTTTCTTT
>TRBJ1-5|-|-|TRBV19
CASSIEGRGHSNQPQHF
TGTGCCAGTAGTATAGAGGGCAGGGGTCATAGCAATCAGCCCCAGCATTTT
>TRBJ2-3|TRBD2|-|TRBV5-1
CASSIGTSGGRGDTQYF
TGCGCCAGCAGCATCGGGACTAGCGGGGGCAGGGGGGATACGCAGTATTTT
>TRBJ1-3|TRBD1|-|TRBV5-4
CASSHPGQGVDSGNTIYF
TGTGCCAGCAGCCACCCAGGACAGGGGGTGGACTCTGGAAACACCATATATTTT
>TRBJ1-1|-|-|TRBV6-6
CASSLRGGRGTEAFF
TGTGCCAGCAGCCTCAGGGGTGGTCGGGGCACTGAAGCTTTCTTT
>TRBJ2-5|-|-|TRBV30
CAWSVGAVETQYF
TGTGCCTGGAGTGTTGGAGCTGTTGAGACCCAGTACTTC
>TRBJ2-1|-|-|TRBV9
CASSVVGRGAEQFF
TGTGCCAGCAGCGTAGTTGGCAGGGGGGCTGAGCAGTTCTTC
>TRBJ1-2|-|-|TRBV14
CASSQGYSFYGYTF
TGTGCCAGCAGCCAAGGCTACAGTTTCTATGGCTACACCTTC
>TRBJ2-7|-|few|TRBV9
CASSAGQRSDYEQYF
TGTGCCAGCAGCGCTGGACAGCGTAGCGACTACGAGCAGTACTTC
>TRBJ2-1|TRBD1|few|TRBV5-4
CASSSGQGAGNEQFF
TGTGCCAGCAGCTCGGGACAGGGGGCCGGCAATGAGCAGTTCTTC
>TRBJ1-1|-|few|TRBV6-5
CASSYYSHTEAFF
TGTGCCAGCAGTTACTACAGCCACACTGAAGCTTTCTTT
>TRBJ1-6|-|-|TRBV9
CASSVEAAGGSYNSPLHF
TGTGCCAGCAGCGTAGAGGCAGCGGGGGGCTCCTATAATTCACCCCTCCACTTT
>TRBJ1-2|TRBD1|-|TRBV5-6
CASSFQGQLYGYTF
TGTGCCAGCAGCTTTCAGGGACAGCTCTATGGCTACACCTTC
>TRBJ1-6|-|-|TRBV2
CASRARTGNSPLHF
TGTGCCAGCAGAGCGCGGACGGGAAATTCACCCCTCCACTTT
>TRBJ1-2|-|-|TRBV6-1
CASSETGNYGYTF
TGTGCCAGCAGTGAAACAGGCAACTATGGCTACACCTTC
>TRBJ2-5|TRBD1|-|TRBV5-6
CASSFTSTGGAETQYF
TGTGCCAGCAGCTTCACATCGACAGGGGGCGCGGAGACCCAGTACTTC
>TRBJ2-2|TRBD1|-|TRBV6-6
CASSSSGTGFAGELFF
TGTGCCAGCAGTAGCTCCGGGACAGGGTTCGCCGGGGAGCTGTTTTTT
>TRBJ2-7|-|-|TRBV27
CASSLKGGGGLSFPYEQYF
TGTGCCAGCAGTTTAAAGGGGGGAGGGGGACTTTCCTTTCCCTACGAGCAGTACTTC
>TRBJ2-6|-|-|TRBV9
CASSATGLHTSGANVLTF
TGTGCCAGCAGCGCCACGGGTCTTCACACCTCTGGGGCCAACGTCCTGACTTTC
>TRBJ2-7|-|-|TRBV18
CASSLRRAEQYF
TGTGCCAGCTCCCTTAGGAGGGCCGAGCAGTACTTC
>TRBJ1-4|TRBD1|-|TRBV14
CASSQRTGGIEKLFF
TGTGCCAGCAGCCAGAGGACAGGGGGTATTGAAAAACTGTTTTTT
>TRBJ2-7|-|-|TRBV7-3
CASRGTSSYEQYF
TGTGCCAGCAGAGGGACAAGTTCCTACGAGCAGTACTTC
>TRBJ1-1|-|once|TRBV14
CASSQGAARNTEAFF
TGTGCCAGCAGCCAAGGGGCCGCACGGAACACTGAAGCTTTCTTT
>TRBJ2-3|TRBD2|-|TRBV5-1
CASSPGLAGGLFTDTQYF
TGCGCCAGCAGCCCCGGACTAGCGGGGGGCTTATTCACAGATACGCAGTATTTT
>TRBJ1-1|-|-|TRBV27
CASSPTQVLNTEAFF
TGTGCCAGCAGTCCCACACAGGTCCTGAACACTGAAGCTTTCTTT
>TRBJ2-3|TRBD1|-|TRBV15
CATSRPGQRTDTQYF
TGTGCCACCAGCAGACCGGGACAGCGTACCGATACGCAGTATTTT
>TRBJ1-3|TRBD1|once|TRBV7-2
CASSLWTGGNTIYF
TGTGCCAGCAGCTTATGGACAGGGGGAAACACCATATATTTT
>TRBJ2-1|-|once|TRBV29-1
CSVDRQASYNEQFF
TGCAGCGTTGACCGACAGGCCTCCTACAATGAGCAGTTCTTC